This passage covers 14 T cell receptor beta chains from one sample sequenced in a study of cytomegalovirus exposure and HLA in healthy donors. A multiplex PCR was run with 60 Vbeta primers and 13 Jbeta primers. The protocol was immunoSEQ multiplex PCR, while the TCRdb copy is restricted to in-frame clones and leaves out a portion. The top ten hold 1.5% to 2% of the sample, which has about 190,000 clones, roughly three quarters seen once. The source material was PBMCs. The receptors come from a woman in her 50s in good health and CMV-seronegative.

CDR3: CASSRQGYEQYF. CDR3 nucleotides: TGTGCCAGCAGCCGTCAGGGCTACGAGCAGTACTTC. The chain couples TRBV11-2 to TRBJ2-7; a weak D match, TRBD1 (5 bases). Germline V gives CDR1 SGHAT, CDR2 FQNNGV. The V end lost 5 bases, the J end lost 3 bases, and 8 bases lay between the germline ends. CDR3 size: 12 residues.

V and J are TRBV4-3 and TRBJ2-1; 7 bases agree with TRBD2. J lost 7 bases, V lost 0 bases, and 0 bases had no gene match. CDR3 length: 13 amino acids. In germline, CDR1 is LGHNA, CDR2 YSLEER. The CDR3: CASSQEGGNEQFF. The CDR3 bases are TGCGCCAGCAGCCAAGAGGGGGGGAATGAGCAGTTCTTC.

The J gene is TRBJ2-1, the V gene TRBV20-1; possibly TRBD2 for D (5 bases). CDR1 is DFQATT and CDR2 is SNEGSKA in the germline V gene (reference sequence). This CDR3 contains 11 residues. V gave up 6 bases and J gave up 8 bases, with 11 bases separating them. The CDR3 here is CSAPEGHEQFF. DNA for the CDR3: TGCAGTGCCCCCGAGGGCCATGAGCAGTTCTTC.

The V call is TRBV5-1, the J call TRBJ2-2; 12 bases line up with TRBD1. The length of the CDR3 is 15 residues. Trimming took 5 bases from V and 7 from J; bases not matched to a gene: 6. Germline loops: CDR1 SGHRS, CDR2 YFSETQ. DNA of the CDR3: TGCGCCAGCAGAGGGACAGGGGGCAAGATCGGGGAGCTGTTTTTT. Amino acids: CASRGTGGKIGELFF. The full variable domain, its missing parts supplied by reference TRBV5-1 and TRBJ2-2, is KAGVTQTPRYLIKTRGQQVTLSCSPISGHRSVSWYQQTPGQGLQFLFEYFSETQRNKGNFPGRFSGRQFSNSRSEMNVSTLELGDSALYLCASRGTGGKIGELFFGEGSRLTVL.

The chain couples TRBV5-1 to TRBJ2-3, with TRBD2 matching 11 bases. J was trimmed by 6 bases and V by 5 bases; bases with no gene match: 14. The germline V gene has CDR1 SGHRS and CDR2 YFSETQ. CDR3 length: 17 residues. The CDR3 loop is CASSPSKTSGAADTQYF. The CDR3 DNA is TGCGCCAGCAGTCCCTCCAAGACTAGCGGGGCAGCTGATACGCAGTATTTT.

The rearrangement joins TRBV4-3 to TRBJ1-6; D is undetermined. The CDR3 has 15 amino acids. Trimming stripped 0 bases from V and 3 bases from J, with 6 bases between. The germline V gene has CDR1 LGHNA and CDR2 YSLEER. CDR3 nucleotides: TGCGCCAGCAGCCAAGATCAGATCTATAATTCACCCCTCCACTTT. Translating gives CASSQDQIYNSPLHF.

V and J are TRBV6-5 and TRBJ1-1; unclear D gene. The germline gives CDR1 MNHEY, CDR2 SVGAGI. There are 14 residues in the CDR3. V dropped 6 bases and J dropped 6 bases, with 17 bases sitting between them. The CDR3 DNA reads TGTGCCAGCAGGTCGCGGGTTCTAGTCTCTGAAGCTTTCTTT. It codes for CASRSRVLVSEAFF.

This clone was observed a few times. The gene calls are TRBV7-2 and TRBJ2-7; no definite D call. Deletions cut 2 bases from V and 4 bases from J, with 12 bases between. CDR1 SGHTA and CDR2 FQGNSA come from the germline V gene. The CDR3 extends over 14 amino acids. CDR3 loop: CASSLQAGLYEQYF. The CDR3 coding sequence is TGTGCCAGCAGCTTACAGGCAGGTTTATACGAGCAGTACTTC.

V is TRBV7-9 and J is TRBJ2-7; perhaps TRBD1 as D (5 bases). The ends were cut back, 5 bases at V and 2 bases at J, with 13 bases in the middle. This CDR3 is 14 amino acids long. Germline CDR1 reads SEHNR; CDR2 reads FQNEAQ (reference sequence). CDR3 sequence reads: CASSPVAGPYEQYF. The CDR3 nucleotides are TGTGCCAGCAGCCCGGTGGCAGGGCCCTACGAGCAGTACTTC.

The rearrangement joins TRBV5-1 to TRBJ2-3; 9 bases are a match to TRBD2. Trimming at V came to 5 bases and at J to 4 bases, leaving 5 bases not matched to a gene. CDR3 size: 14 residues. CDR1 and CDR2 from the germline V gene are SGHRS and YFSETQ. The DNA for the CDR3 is TGCGCCAGCAGAGGGGTAGCGGGAGCAGATACGCAGTATTTT. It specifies CASRGVAGADTQYF.

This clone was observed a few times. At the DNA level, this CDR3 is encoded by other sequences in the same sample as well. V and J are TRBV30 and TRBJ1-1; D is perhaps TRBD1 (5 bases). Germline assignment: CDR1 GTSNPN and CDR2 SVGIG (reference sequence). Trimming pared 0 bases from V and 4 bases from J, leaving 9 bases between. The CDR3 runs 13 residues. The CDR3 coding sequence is TGTGCCTGGAGTGTCGGGGGTGGCACTGAAGCTTTCTTT. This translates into CAWSVGGGTEAFF. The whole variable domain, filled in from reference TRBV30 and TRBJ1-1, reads SQTIHQWPATLVQPVGSPLSLECTVEGTSNPNLYWYRQAAGRGLQLLFYSVGIGQISSEVPQNLSASRPQDRQFILSSKKLLLSDSGFYLCAWSVGGGTEAFFGQGTRLTVV.

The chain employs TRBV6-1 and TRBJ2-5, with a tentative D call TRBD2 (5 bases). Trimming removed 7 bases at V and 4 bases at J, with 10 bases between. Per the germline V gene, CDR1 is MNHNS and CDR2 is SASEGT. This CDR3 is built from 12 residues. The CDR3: CASMRDVETQYF. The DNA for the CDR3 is TGTGCCAGCATGAGGGATGTAGAGACCCAGTACTTC.

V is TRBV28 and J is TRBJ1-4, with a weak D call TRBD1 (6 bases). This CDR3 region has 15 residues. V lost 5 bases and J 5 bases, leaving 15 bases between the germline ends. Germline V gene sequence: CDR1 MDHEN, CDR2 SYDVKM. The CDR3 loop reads CASSSRRGLNEKLFF. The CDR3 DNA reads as TGTGCCAGCAGTAGCCGCAGGGGCCTCAATGAAAAACTGTTTTTT.

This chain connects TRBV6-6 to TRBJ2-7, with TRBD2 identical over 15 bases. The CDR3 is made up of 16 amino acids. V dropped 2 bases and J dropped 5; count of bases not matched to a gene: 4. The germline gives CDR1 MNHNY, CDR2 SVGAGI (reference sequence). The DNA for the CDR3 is TGTGCCAGCAGTTACGGACTAGCGGGAGGGCCTAACGAGCAGTACTTC. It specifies CASSYGLAGGPNEQYF.